Each of the 11 T cell receptor beta chains below was sequenced from the same sample in a study of spatial heterogeneity in lung cancer. Study observations and caveats: Tumor mutation count correlated with how many alpha and beta TCRs expanded intratumorally.

These receptors have no identified antigens. Regarding time point: sample taken at primary tumor resection. MiXCR was run by TCRdb on the 5' RACE reads, yielding one entry per CDR3 protein. The sample lists fewer than 30,000 distinct CDR3 sequences; roughly 6.9% were seen once. The sequenced sample was lung tumor tissue, obtained at surgery. The receptor source for this set is a male donor with early-stage non-small cell lung cancer.

This clonotype was seen many times. The chain uses TRBV4-3 and TRBJ2-3, with TRBD2 identical over 7 bases. Germline loops: CDR1 LGHNA, CDR2 YSLEER. The CDR3 covers 17 residues. Trimming removed 4 bases from V and 0 bases from J; junction bases left unmatched: 10. The CDR3 reads CASSPSGAVPSTDTQYF. The CDR3 nucleotides are TGCGCCAGCAGCCCAAGCGGGGCAGTTCCTAGCACAGATACGCAGTATTTT.

This clonotype was recorded only once. CDR3 bases: TGTGCCAGCAGCTCAGCCCTCCAGCGCCGGGAGCAGTACTTC. Translating gives CASSSALQRREQYF. The chain carries TRBV5-5 and TRBJ2-7, with D hard to call. Germline V lookup: CDR1 SGHKS, CDR2 YYEKEE (reference sequence). V lost 3 bases, J lost 7 bases, and 17 bases lay in between. The CDR3 length is 14 residues.

This clonotype was picked up a small number of times. This sequence joins TRBV18 and TRBJ1-4, with 7 positions matching TRBD1. The CDR3 is made up of 14 amino acids. The V gene's germline CDR1 is KGHSH and CDR2 LQKENI. V lost 6 bases, J lost 7 bases, and 8 bases stayed unmatched. Here the CDR3 DNA reads TGTGCCAGCTCTCGGCAGGGGGAAAGTGAAAAACTGTTTTTT. Protein: CASSRQGESEKLFF.

This clonotype came up many times. V is TRBV6-5 and J is TRBJ2-2; 7 bases are a match to TRBD1. Trimming took 2 bases from V and 7 from J; bases not matched to a gene: 13. In germline, CDR1 is MNHEY, CDR2 SVGAGI. This CDR3 is built from 17 residues. The chain's CDR3 is CASSYRLDRDRDGELFF. The CDR3 DNA sequence: TGTGCCAGCAGTTACCGACTCGACAGGGACCGGGACGGGGAGCTGTTTTTT.

Many counts were recorded for this clonotype. The V call is TRBV9, the J call TRBJ2-3; 11 positions match TRBD2. Per the germline V gene, CDR1 is SGDLS and CDR2 is YYNGEE. The junction had 2 bases not matched to a gene; V was cut back by 4 bases and J by 1 base. The CDR3 spans 15 residues. The CDR3 is CASSRTSGRTDTQYF. The CDR3 coding sequence is TGTGCCAGCAGCCGGACTAGCGGGCGCACAGATACGCAGTATTTT.

This clonotype was picked up a small number of times. The genes are TRBV7-6 and TRBJ2-1; TRBD1 agrees at 9 bases. The CDR3 covers 14 residues. Trimming removed 3 bases from V and 8 bases from J; junction bases left unmatched: 5. Per germline, CDR1 SGHVS and CDR2 FNYEAQ. This CDR3 is CASSLKTGGDEQFF. CDR3 DNA sequence: TGTGCCAGCAGCTTGAAGACAGGGGGAGATGAGCAGTTCTTC.

In its sample, this clonotype was seen a few times. The chain couples TRBV6-2 or TRBV6-3 to TRBJ2-1; TRBD1 aligns across 11 bases. The CDR3 totals 14 residues. Trimming removed 5 bases from V and 11 bases from J; junction bases left unmatched: 8. Germline V gene lookup returns CDR1 MNHEY and CDR2 SVGEGT. The CDR3 reads CASSPGQGARQQFF. The CDR3, as DNA: TGTGCCAGCAGTCCCGGACAGGGGGCGCGGCAGCAGTTCTTC.

The chain links TRBV7-9 to TRBJ2-7; D possibly corresponds to TRBD1 (5 bases). Trimming pared 6 bases from V and 2 bases from J, leaving 11 bases between. The CDR3 is 13 amino acids. Germline CDR1 SEHNR, CDR2 FQNEAQ (reference sequence). The CDR3 DNA reads as TGTGCCAGCAGACTCGACAGTACCTACGAGCAGTACTTC. It yields the protein CASRLDSTYEQYF.

This clonotype was counted at least ten times. The chain recombines TRBV6-2 or TRBV6-3 with TRBJ2-7; a possible D gene is TRBD1 (5 bases). From germline, CDR1 is MNHEY and CDR2 SVGEGT. The CDR3 is 13 residues long. V dropped 9 bases and J dropped 5 bases, with 17 bases sitting between them. The CDR3 sequence is CASSRAGMNEQYF. The CDR3 nucleotides read TGTGCCAGTTCAAGGGCAGGGATGAACGAGCAGTACTTC.

A remark on this clonotype: A read error may be the cause here, since a much bigger clone is one base away. This rearrangement joins TRBV7-9 to TRBJ2-3, with D uncertain. Germline CDR1 is SEHNR and CDR2 is FQNEAQ (reference sequence). The length of the CDR3 is 15 residues. For the CDR3, the DNA is TGTGCCAACAGCTCCTTGTCGACTAGCACAGATACGCAGTATTTT. Its translation is CANSSLSTSTDTQYF. Based on the CDR3 plus reference TRBV7-9 and TRBJ2-3, the full variable domain is DTGVSQNPRHKITKRGQNVTFRCDPISEHNRLYWYRQTLGQGPEFLTYFQNEAQLEKSRLLSDRFSAERPKGSFSTLEIQRTEQGDSAMYLCANSSLSTSTDTQYFGPGTRLTVL.

This clonotype was seen ten or more times. This chain's CDR3 is CASSPTGNDEQYF. The DNA for the CDR3 is TGCGCCAGCAGCCCGACAGGGAACGACGAGCAGTACTTC. The V and J genes are TRBV5-1 and TRBJ2-7; 7 bases match TRBD1. V shed 4 bases and J 5 bases; nucleotides not matched to a gene: 6. The CDR3 is 13 amino acids. Germline CDR1 is SGHRS and CDR2 is YFSETQ. Based on the CDR3 plus reference TRBV5-1 and TRBJ2-7, the full variable domain is KAGVTQTPRYLIKTRGQQVTLSCSPISGHRSVSWYQQTPGQGLQFLFEYFSETQRNKGNFPGRFSGRQFSNSRSEMNVSTLELGDSALYLCASSPTGNDEQYFGPGTRLTVT.